Here is one T cell receptor (beta chain) with its context. The antigen is not known. The data were produced by immunoSEQ multiplex PCR, yet TCRdb's version contains in-frame clones alone and is incomplete. The sample holds around 130,000 clones, about 90% seen once. This sample is part of a study of T cell responses to AZD1222 COVID-19 vaccine. Broader study findings: Mapped onto spike, vaccine-associated CD4 TCRs spanned it and were dominant at 160-218 and 743-854.

This TCR came from an adult in good health. The sample was peripheral blood, taken on day 0 of AZD1222 vaccination.

The CDR3 DNA follows: TGTGCCAGCAATGGACGCTCTGGAAACACCATATATTTT. Translated: CASNGRSGNTIYF. The rearrangement links TRBV2 to TRBJ1-3, with D unclear. The CDR3 consists of 13 residues. Per the germline V gene, CDR1 is SNHLY and CDR2 is FYNNEI. Trimming cost V 7 bases and J 0 bases, with 7 bases left between them.